This T cell receptor (beta chain) was recorded in a study of T cells in Graves' hyperthyroidism and ophthalmopathy. With respect to this clonotype: Its specificity is unknown.

Using RNA transcripts as the source, TCR beta CDR3 regions were amplified. The HTBI primer set drove a first-round RT-PCR of the TCR CDR3. Using its own MiXCR run on the multiplex PCR reads, TCRdb lists one record per CDR3 protein. The profile shows around 520,000 distinct CDR3 sequences, around a quarter of them singletons. Findings and caveats of the study: From stable hyperthyroidism, ophthalmopathy was set apart by a 13 V-J model. With a median lead of about 6.9 months before onset, the model predicted ophthalmopathy.

Per germline, CDR1 MGHDK and CDR2 SYGVNS. CDR3 size: 15 residues. The V end was cut by 3 bases, the J end by 2 bases, with 13 bases between. Sequenced input: blood. The receptor was derived from a woman aged 25 to 39 with Graves' ophthalmopathy. The rearrangement uses TRBV25-1 and TRBJ2-5; D is tentatively TRBD1 or TRBD2 (5 bases each). The DNA for the CDR3 is TGTGCCAGCAGTGATGGGGGAGAGCCGCAAGAGACCCAGTACTTC. Amino acids: CASSDGGEPQETQYF. The complete variable domain, with remaining parts taken from reference TRBV25-1 and TRBJ2-5, reads EADIYQTPRYLVIGTGKKITLECSQTMGHDKMYWYQQDPGMELHLIHYSYGVNSTEKGDLSSESTVSRIRTEHFPLTLESARPSHTSQYLCASSDGGEPQETQYFGPGTRLLVL.